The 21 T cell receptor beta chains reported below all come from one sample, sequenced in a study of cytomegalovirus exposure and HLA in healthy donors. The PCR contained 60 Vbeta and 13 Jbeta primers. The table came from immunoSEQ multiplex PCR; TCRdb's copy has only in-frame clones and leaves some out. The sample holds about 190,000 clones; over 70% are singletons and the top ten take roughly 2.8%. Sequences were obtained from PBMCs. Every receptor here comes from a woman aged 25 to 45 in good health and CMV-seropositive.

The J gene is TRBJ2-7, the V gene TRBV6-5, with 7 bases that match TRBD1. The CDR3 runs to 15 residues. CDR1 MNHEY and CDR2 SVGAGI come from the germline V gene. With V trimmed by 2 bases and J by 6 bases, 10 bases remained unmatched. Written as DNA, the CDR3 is TGTGCCAGCAGTTACGGGGCAGCTGCAGGGGGCGAGCAGTACTTC. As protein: CASSYGAAAGGEQYF.

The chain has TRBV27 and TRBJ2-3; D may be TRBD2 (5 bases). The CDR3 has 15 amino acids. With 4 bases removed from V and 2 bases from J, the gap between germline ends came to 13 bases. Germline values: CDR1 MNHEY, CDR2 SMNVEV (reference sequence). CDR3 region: CASSSDGRDTDTQYF. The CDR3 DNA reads TGTGCCAGCAGTTCAGACGGCCGGGACACAGATACGCAGTATTTT.

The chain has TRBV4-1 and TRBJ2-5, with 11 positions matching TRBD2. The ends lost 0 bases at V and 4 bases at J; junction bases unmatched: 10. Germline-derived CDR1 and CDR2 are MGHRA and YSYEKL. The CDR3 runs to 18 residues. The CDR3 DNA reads TGCGCCAGCAGCCAAGATAATAGCGGGAGGGCCTGGGGAGAGACCCAGTACTTC. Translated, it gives CASSQDNSGRAWGETQYF.

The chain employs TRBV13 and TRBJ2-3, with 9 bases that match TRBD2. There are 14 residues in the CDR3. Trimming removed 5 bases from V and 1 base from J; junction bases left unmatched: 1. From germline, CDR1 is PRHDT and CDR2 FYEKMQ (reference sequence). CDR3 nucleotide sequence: TGTGCCAGCAGCCGGACTAGCGGCACAGATACGCAGTATTTT. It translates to CASSRTSGTDTQYF.

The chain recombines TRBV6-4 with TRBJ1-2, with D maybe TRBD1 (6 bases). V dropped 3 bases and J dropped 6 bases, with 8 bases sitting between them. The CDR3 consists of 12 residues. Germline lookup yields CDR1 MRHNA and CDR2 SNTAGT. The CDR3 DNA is TGTGCCAGCAGTGAGTGGGGGCATGGCTACACCTTC. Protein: CASSEWGHGYTF.

The CDR3 sequence: CSASQTYEQYF. Written as DNA, the CDR3 is TGCAGTGCTTCCCAGACCTACGAGCAGTACTTC. The rearrangement uses TRBV20-1 and TRBJ2-7; no definite D call. CDR3 length: 11 amino acids. The ends were cut back, 5 bases at V and 2 bases at J, with 7 bases in the middle. Germline assignment: CDR1 DFQATT and CDR2 SNEGSKA (reference sequence).

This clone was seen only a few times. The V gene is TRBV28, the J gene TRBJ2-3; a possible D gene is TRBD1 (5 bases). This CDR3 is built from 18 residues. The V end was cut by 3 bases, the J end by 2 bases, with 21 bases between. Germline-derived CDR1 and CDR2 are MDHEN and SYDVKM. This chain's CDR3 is CASSLPRGSRDDTDTQYF. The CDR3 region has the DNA TGTGCCAGCAGTTTGCCCCGCGGCAGCAGGGATGACACAGATACGCAGTATTTT.

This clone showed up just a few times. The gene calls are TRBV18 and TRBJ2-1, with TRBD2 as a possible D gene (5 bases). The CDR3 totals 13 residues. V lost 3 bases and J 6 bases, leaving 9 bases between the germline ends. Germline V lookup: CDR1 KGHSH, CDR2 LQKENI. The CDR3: CASSPDGINEQFF. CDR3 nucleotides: TGTGCCAGCTCACCCGACGGGATCAATGAGCAGTTCTTC.

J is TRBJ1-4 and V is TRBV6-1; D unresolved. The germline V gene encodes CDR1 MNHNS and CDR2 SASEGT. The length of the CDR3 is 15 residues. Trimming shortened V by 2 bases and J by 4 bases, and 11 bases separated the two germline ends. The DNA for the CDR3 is TGTGCCAGCAGTGAAAAGACAACAGATAATGAAAAACTGTTTTTT. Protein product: CASSEKTTDNEKLFF.

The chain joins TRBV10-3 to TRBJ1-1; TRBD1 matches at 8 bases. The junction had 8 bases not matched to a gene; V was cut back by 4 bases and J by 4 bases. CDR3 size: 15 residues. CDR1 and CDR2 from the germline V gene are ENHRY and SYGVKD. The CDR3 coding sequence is TGTGCCATCAGTGCTGGACAGGGCTTGGGCACTGAAGCTTTCTTT. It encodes CAISAGQGLGTEAFF.

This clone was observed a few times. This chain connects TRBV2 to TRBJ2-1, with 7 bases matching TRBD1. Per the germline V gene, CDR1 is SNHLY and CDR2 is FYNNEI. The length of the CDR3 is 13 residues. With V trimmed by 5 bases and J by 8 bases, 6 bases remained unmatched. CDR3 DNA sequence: TGTGCCAGCAGTACGGACAGGCGGGATGAGCAGTTCTTC. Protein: CASSTDRRDEQFF.

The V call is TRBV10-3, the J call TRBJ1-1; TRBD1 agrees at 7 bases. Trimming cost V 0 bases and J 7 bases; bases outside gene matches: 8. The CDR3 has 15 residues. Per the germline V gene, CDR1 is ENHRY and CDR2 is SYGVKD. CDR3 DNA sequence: TGTGCCATCAGTGAGTCCTCGTGGACAGGTAATGAAGCTTTCTTT. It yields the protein CAISESSWTGNEAFF.

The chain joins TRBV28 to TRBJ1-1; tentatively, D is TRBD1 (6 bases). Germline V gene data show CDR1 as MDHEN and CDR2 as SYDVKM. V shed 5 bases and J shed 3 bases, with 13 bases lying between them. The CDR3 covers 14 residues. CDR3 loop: CASSRLGGDTEAFF. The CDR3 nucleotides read TGTGCCAGCAGTCGCCTAGGGGGTGACACTGAAGCTTTCTTT.

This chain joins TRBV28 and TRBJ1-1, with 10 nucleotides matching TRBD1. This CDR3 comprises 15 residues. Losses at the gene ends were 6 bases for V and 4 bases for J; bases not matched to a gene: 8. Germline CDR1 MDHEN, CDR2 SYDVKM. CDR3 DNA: TGTGCCAGCAGGGAGCCGGGACAGGGGACCACTGAAGCTTTCTTT. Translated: CASREPGQGTTEAFF.

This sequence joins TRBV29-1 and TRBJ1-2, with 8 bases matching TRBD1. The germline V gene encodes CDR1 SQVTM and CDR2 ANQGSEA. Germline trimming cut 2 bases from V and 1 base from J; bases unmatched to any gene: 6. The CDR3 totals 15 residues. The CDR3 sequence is CSVEQGANRNYGYTF. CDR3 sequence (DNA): TGCAGCGTTGAACAGGGGGCGAACCGTAACTATGGCTACACCTTC.

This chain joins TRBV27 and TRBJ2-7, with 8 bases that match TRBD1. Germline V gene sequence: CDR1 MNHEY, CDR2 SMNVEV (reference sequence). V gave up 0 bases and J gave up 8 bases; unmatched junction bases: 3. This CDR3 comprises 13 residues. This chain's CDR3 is CASSLSRGRKQYF. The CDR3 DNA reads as TGTGCCAGCAGTTTATCCAGGGGGCGTAAGCAGTACTTC.

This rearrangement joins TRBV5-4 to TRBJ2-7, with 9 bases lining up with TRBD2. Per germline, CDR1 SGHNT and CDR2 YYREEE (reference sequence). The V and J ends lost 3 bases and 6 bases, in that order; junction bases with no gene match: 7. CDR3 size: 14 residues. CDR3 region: CASSWGTSFPEQYF. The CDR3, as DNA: TGTGCCAGCAGCTGGGGGACTAGCTTCCCCGAGCAGTACTTC.

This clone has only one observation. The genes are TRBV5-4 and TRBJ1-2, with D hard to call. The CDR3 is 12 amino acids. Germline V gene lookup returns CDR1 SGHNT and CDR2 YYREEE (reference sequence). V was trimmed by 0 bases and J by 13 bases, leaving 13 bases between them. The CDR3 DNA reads TGTGCCAGCAGCTTGGATTTACTACCCCCCACCTTC. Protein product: CASSLDLLPPTF.

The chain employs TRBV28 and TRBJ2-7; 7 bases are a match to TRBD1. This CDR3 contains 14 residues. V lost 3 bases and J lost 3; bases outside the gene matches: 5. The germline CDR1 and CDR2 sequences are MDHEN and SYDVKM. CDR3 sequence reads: CASSLTGKGYEQYF. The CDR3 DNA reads TGTGCCAGCAGTTTGACAGGGAAGGGCTACGAGCAGTACTTC. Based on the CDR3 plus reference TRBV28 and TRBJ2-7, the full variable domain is DVKVTQSSRYLVKRTGEKVFLECVQDMDHENMFWYRQDPGLGLRLIYFSYDVKMKEKGDIPEGYSVSREKKERFSLILESASTNQTSMYLCASSLTGKGYEQYFGPGTRLTVT.

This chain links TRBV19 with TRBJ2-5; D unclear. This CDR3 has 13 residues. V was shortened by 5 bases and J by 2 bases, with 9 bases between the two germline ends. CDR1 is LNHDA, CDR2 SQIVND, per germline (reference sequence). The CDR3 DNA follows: TGTGCCAGTAGTGGCATACTACAAGAGACCCAGTACTTC. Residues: CASSGILQETQYF.

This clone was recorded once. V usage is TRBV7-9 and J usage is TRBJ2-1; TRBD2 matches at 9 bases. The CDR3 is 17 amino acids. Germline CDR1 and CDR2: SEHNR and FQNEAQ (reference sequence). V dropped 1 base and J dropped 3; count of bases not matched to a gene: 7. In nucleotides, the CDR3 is TGTGCCAGCAGCTTAGGGGGACTAGCCGGGGACTACAATGAGCAGTTCTTC. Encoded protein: CASSLGGLAGDYNEQFF.